The next 29 T cell receptor beta chains were all read from a single sample in a study of control samples from healthy donors and cancer patients. The data were produced by immunoSEQ multiplex PCR, yet TCRdb's version contains in-frame clones alone and is incomplete. The sample consists of roughly 130,000 clones, 80% to 95% of them appearing once. Specimen: blood. Receptors were obtained from a man aged 18 to 30 in good health.

The V call is TRBV2, the J call TRBJ2-6; 8 bases line up with TRBD1. From germline, CDR1 is SNHLY and CDR2 FYNNEI. With V trimmed by 5 bases and J by 1 base, 1 base remained unmatched. This CDR3 spans 15 amino acids. The CDR3 sequence is CASSWTGSGANVLTF. Here the CDR3 DNA reads TGTGCCAGCAGTTGGACAGGGTCTGGGGCCAACGTCCTGACTTTC.

The rearrangement joins TRBV12-3 or TRBV12-4 to TRBJ2-7; D not certain. The CDR3 contains 12 residues. The V end was cut by 6 bases, the J end by 7 bases, with 13 bases between. In nucleotides, the CDR3 is TGTGCCAGCAGCAAGGGCACTCAGGAGCAGTACTTC. It codes for CASSKGTQEQYF.

This clone was observed a single time. V gene TRBV9 combines with J gene TRBJ2-1; D uncertain. Trimming stripped 0 bases from V and 0 bases from J, with 7 bases between. This CDR3 contains 15 residues. Germline V CDR1 and CDR2: SGDLS, YYNGEE. CDR3 region: CASSVAGASYNEQFF. As DNA, the CDR3 is TGTGCCAGCAGCGTAGCGGGCGCCTCCTACAATGAGCAGTTCTTC.

The chain recombines TRBV7-8 with TRBJ2-5, with D possibly matching TRBD2 (5 bases). The CDR3 has 17 amino acids. The V gene's germline CDR1 is SGHVS and CDR2 FQNEAQ. The germline V and J ends were trimmed by 1 base and 3 bases, with 18 bases remaining between them. In DNA, the CDR3 is TGTGCCAGCAGCTTAGGGCTGGTGGGAGAGTCAAAAGAGACCCAGTACTTC. It yields the protein CASSLGLVGESKETQYF. Based on the CDR3 plus reference TRBV7-8 and TRBJ2-5, the full variable domain is GAGVSQSPRYKVAKRGQDVALRCDPISGHVSLFWYQQALGQGPEFLTYFQNEAQLDKSGLPSDRFFAERPEGSVSTLKIQRTQQEDSAVYLCASSLGLVGESKETQYFGPGTRLLVL.

A word on this clone: Other DNA variants within this sample encode the same CDR3. The J gene is TRBJ1-4, the V gene TRBV5-1; D remains ambiguous. V was cut by 0 bases and J by 8 bases, with 14 bases left in between. From germline, CDR1 is SGHRS and CDR2 YFSETQ. The CDR3 length is 15 residues. In DNA, the CDR3 is TGCGCCAGCAGCTTGGCTCCAGGCTCGGGGGAAAAACTGTTTTTT. Encoded protein: CASSLAPGSGEKLFF. The full variable domain, its missing parts supplied by reference TRBV5-1 and TRBJ1-4, is KAGVTQTPRYLIKTRGQQVTLSCSPISGHRSVSWYQQTPGQGLQFLFEYFSETQRNKGNFPGRFSGRQFSNSRSEMNVSTLELGDSALYLCASSLAPGSGEKLFFGSGTQLSVL.

The rearrangement joins TRBV6-2 or TRBV6-3 to TRBJ2-6; tentatively, D is TRBD1 or TRBD2 (6 bases each). This CDR3 has 15 amino acids. The V gene lost 4 bases and the J gene lost 2 bases, with 9 bases spanning the gap. Germline CDR1 reads MNHEY; CDR2 reads SVGEGT. Written as DNA, the CDR3 is TGTGCCAGCAGTTCCGGGGGCGCTGGGGCCAACGTCCTGACTTTC. It specifies CASSSGGAGANVLTF.

The genes are TRBV6-4 and TRBJ2-7, with 8 bases identical to TRBD1. The CDR3 totals 14 residues. The ends lost 6 bases at V and 5 bases at J; junction bases unmatched: 9. Germline V gene data show CDR1 as MRHNA and CDR2 as SNTAGT. The CDR3 reads CASRTVQGQDEQYV. CDR3 in DNA: TGTGCCAGCAGGACGGTACAGGGACAGGACGAGCAGTACGTC.

This chain uses TRBV11-2 with TRBJ2-4; D assignment may be TRBD1 or TRBD2 (5 bases each). The germline V gene has CDR1 SGHAT and CDR2 FQNNGV. The length of the CDR3 is 17 residues. Trimming stripped 1 base from V and 3 bases from J, with 16 bases between. The CDR3 here is CASSLAGTRVVKNIQYF. In DNA form, the CDR3 reads TGTGCCAGCAGCTTAGCAGGGACCAGAGTGGTCAAAAACATTCAGTACTTC.

The chain has TRBV7-6 and TRBJ2-5; 12 bases are a match to TRBD1. The J segment lost 7 bases and the V segment lost 1 base, leaving 10 bases of the junction unmatched. The V gene's germline CDR1 is SGHVS and CDR2 FNYEAQ. This CDR3 has 17 residues. For the CDR3, the DNA is TGTGCCAGCAGCTTAGGAGGGGGACAGGGGGCGATTGGGACCCAGTACTTC. Translation: CASSLGGGQGAIGTQYF.

This chain links TRBV11-2 with TRBJ1-5, with D perhaps matching TRBD1 (5 bases). The V and J ends lost 1 base and 4 bases respectively, with 8 bases between them. Germline CDR1 and CDR2: SGHAT and FQNNGV. The CDR3 totals 14 residues. CDR3 bases: TGTGCCAGCAGCTTAGGGGGGTGGAATCAGCCCCAGCATTTT. It encodes CASSLGGWNQPQHF.

The chain joins TRBV15 to TRBJ1-1; TRBD1 might be the D (6 bases). The CDR3 is 14 residues long. The ends were cut back, 5 bases at V and 4 bases at J, with 14 bases in the middle. The germline V gene has CDR1 LNHNV and CDR2 YYDKDF (reference sequence). The CDR3 sequence is CATSFGTRGTEAFF. The CDR3 nucleotides are TGTGCCACCAGCTTTGGGACCAGGGGCACTGAAGCTTTCTTT.

V is TRBV2 and J is TRBJ1-6; no reliable D call. CDR1 and CDR2 from the germline V gene are SNHLY and FYNNEI. The CDR3 runs 16 residues. Trimming left V 0 bases short and J 6 bases short, with 12 bases between. The CDR3 protein is CASSEAGPSLNSPLHF. The CDR3 region has the DNA TGTGCCAGCAGTGAAGCTGGGCCTTCCCTTAATTCACCCCTCCACTTT.

The chain recombines TRBV6-2 or TRBV6-3 with TRBJ2-7; possibly TRBD1 for D (6 bases). This CDR3 region has 16 residues. Germline CDR1 MNHEY, CDR2 SVGEGT. V was cut by 6 bases and J by 1 base, with 19 bases left in between. Written as DNA, the CDR3 is TGTGCCAGCAGCCTGTCACCGGGACACCCTTCCTACGAGCAGTACGTC. It translates to CASSLSPGHPSYEQYV.

The CDR3 region is CASSPQTSNTEAFF. The CDR3 DNA reads TGTGCCAGTAGCCCCCAGACATCGAACACTGAAGCTTTCTTT. The chain has TRBV19 and TRBJ1-1; D not certain. Trimming left V 6 bases short and J 1 base short, with 12 bases between. Germline V gives CDR1 LNHDA, CDR2 SQIVND (reference sequence). The CDR3 runs 14 residues.

The chain combines TRBV6-5 with TRBJ2-1; 9 bases are shared with TRBD1. The CDR3 runs to 14 residues. V gave up 4 bases and J gave up 5 bases; unmatched junction bases: 3. Germline-derived CDR1 and CDR2 are MNHEY and SVGAGI. CDR3 sequence (DNA): TGTGCCAGCAGTTTCGGGACAGGGAACAATGAGCAGTTCTTC. The encoded protein is CASSFGTGNNEQFF.

This clone was recorded only once. The J gene is TRBJ2-7, the V gene TRBV2; D might be TRBD1 (5 bases). The V gene's germline CDR1 is SNHLY and CDR2 FYNNEI. The CDR3 runs 13 residues. Trimming shortened V by 0 bases and J by 3 bases, and 6 bases separated the two germline ends. The DNA of the CDR3 is TGTGCCAGCAGTGAAGCGACAGTCTACGAGCAGTACTTC. This codes for CASSEATVYEQYF. The entire variable domain, with the rest obtained from reference TRBV2 and TRBJ2-7, is as follows: EPEVTQTPSHQVTQMGQEVILRCVPISNHLYFYWYRQILGQKVEFLVSFYNNEISEKSEIFDDQFSVERPDGSNFTLKIRSTKLEDSAMYFCASSEATVYEQYFGPGTRLTVT.

The chain has TRBV19 and TRBJ1-2, with TRBD1 matching 8 bases. V shed 10 bases, J shed 1 base, and the junction held 11 bases outside the gene matches. From germline, CDR1 is LNHDA and CDR2 SQIVND (reference sequence). The CDR3 is 15 residues long. The CDR3 loop is CATLTGDVGNYGYTF. The DNA for the CDR3 is TGTGCCACGCTGACAGGGGACGTGGGTAACTATGGCTACACCTTC.

The chain couples TRBV28 to TRBJ1-5, with D possibly TRBD1 on 5 matching bases. V shed 6 bases and J shed 1 base, with 10 bases lying between them. Germline loops: CDR1 MDHEN, CDR2 SYDVKM. The CDR3 sequence is 14 residues long. CDR3 in amino acids: CASSEGQSNQPQHF. The CDR3 DNA follows: TGTGCCAGCAGCGAGGGGCAGAGCAATCAGCCCCAGCATTTT.

The chain recombines TRBV2 with TRBJ2-7, with D possibly TRBD2 on 7 matching bases. V was cut by 4 bases and J by 0 bases, with 13 bases left in between. The length of the CDR3 is 15 residues. Germline V gene sequence: CDR1 SNHLY, CDR2 FYNNEI. The CDR3 loop is CASSGGRGFSYEQYV. The CDR3 DNA sequence: TGTGCCAGCAGTGGGGGGCGGGGGTTCTCCTACGAGCAGTACGTC.

The chain couples TRBV4-1 to TRBJ1-3; tentatively, D is TRBD1 (6 bases). The CDR3 is made up of 15 amino acids. CDR1 and CDR2 from the germline V gene are MGHRA and YSYEKL. With 1 base removed from V and 2 bases from J, the gap between germline ends came to 9 bases. CDR3 amino acids: CASSQVQGPGNTIYF. The DNA for the CDR3 is TGCGCCAGCAGCCAAGTACAGGGCCCTGGAAACACCATATATTTT.

The chain carries TRBV18 and TRBJ1-1; TRBD1 might be the D (6 bases). The CDR3 consists of 15 residues. Germline V CDR1 and CDR2: KGHSH, LQKENI. V shed 1 base and J shed 0 bases, with 9 bases lying between them. CDR3: CASSPRTELNTEAFF. CDR3 nucleotide sequence: TGTGCCAGCTCACCACGGACAGAATTGAACACTGAAGCTTTCTTT.

The V call is TRBV27, the J call TRBJ2-5; perhaps D is TRBD1 or TRBD2 (5 bases each). Trimming took 0 bases from V and 7 from J, leaving 15 bases between them. This CDR3 has 15 residues. Germline loops: CDR1 MNHEY, CDR2 SMNVEV (reference sequence). The CDR3 DNA reads TGTGCCAGCAGTTTATCATTGGGGGTAACTGGGACCCAGTACTTC. It specifies CASSLSLGVTGTQYF.

The gene calls are TRBV27 and TRBJ1-1, with D possibly TRBD1 on 5 matching bases. Germline V gene data show CDR1 as MNHEY and CDR2 as SMNVEV (reference sequence). The CDR3 has 15 residues. With 2 bases removed from V and 4 bases from J, the gap between germline ends came to 14 bases. The CDR3 sequence: CASSLRGRASTEAFF. In nucleotides, the CDR3 is TGTGCCAGCAGTTTAAGGGGACGAGCTAGCACTGAAGCTTTCTTT.

This clone was counted a single time. The genes are TRBV18 and TRBJ1-3; TRBD1 agrees at 7 bases. The CDR3 totals 17 residues. Per the germline V gene, CDR1 is KGHSH and CDR2 is LQKENI. With 5 bases clipped from V and 0 bases from J, the junction kept 10 bases outside the gene matches. Written as DNA, the CDR3 is TGTGCCAGCTCATCCGAACAGGGGATAGGCTCTGGAAACACCATATATTTT. It is translated as CASSSEQGIGSGNTIYF.

Only one count was recorded for this clone. Its ends do not fully match the called genes, so a read error is possible. The chain combines TRBV5-1 with TRBJ1-1; no definite D call. The length of the CDR3 is 13 residues. Germline lookup yields CDR1 SGHRS and CDR2 YFSETQ. CDR3 sequence (DNA): TGCGCCAGCGGCTTCGAGATATTCACTGAAGCTTTCTTT. Its translation: CASGFEIFTEAFF. Supplemented by reference TRBV5-1 and TRBJ1-1, the full variable domain reads KAGVTQTPRYLIKTRGQQVTLSCSPISGHRSVSWYQQTPGQGLQFLFEYFSETQRNKGNFPGRFSGRQFSNSRSEMNVSTLELGDSALYLCASGFEIFTEAFFGQGTRLTVV.

V is TRBV25-1 and J is TRBJ1-1, with D unresolved. This CDR3 contains 13 residues. The germline V gene encodes CDR1 MGHDK and CDR2 SYGVNS. Deletions cut 2 bases from V and 0 bases from J, with 4 bases between. The CDR3 region is CASSEAMNTEAFF. The CDR3 DNA reads as TGTGCCAGCAGTGAAGCCATGAACACTGAAGCTTTCTTT.

The CDR3 DNA is TGTGCCAGCAGCTTAACGTTTTCAGATACGCAGTATTTT. Protein: CASSLTFSDTQYF. V usage is TRBV7-3 and J usage is TRBJ2-3, with unresolved D. This CDR3 is built from 13 residues. Germline CDR1 and CDR2: SGHTA and FQGTGA. Trimming left V 0 bases short and J 4 bases short, with 5 bases between.

CDR3: CASSEPSRGSNQPQHF. The CDR3 DNA follows: TGTGCCAGCAGTGAACCCAGCAGGGGAAGCAATCAGCCCCAGCATTTT. The V and J genes are TRBV6-1 and TRBJ1-5, with D perhaps TRBD1 (6 bases). V gave up 2 bases and J gave up 1 base, with 12 bases separating them. From germline, CDR1 is MNHNS and CDR2 SASEGT. The length of the CDR3 is 16 residues.

Concerning this clone itself: At one of its ends the junction is not consistent with the germline gene, which may arise from a read error. The chain joins TRBV2 to TRBJ1-5, with D possibly matching TRBD1 (5 bases). This CDR3 is built from 15 residues. The germline gives CDR1 SNHLY, CDR2 FYNNEI. CDR3 in DNA: TGTGCCAGCAGCGAAGATTCAGGGTACCGGCAGCCCCAGCATTTT. Its protein is CASSEDSGYRQPQHF.